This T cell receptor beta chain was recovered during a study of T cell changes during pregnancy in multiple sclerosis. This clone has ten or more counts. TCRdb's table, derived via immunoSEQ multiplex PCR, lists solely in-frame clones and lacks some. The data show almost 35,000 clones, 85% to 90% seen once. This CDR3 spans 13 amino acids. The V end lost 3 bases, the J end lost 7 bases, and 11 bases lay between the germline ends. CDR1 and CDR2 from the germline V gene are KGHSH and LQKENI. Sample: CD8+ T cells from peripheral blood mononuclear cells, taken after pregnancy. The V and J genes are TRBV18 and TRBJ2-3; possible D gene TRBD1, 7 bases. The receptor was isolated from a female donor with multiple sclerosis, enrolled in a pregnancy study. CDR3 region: CASSPSGGYTQYF. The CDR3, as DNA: TGTGCCAGCTCACCGTCAGGGGGGTATACGCAGTATTTT.